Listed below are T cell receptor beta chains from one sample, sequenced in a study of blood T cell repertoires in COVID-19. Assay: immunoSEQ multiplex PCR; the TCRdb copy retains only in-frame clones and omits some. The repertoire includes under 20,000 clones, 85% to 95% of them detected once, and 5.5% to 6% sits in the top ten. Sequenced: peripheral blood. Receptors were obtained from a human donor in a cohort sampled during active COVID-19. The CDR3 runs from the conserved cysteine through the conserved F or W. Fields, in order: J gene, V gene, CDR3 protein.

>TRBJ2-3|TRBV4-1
CASSLHTRTGSLADTQYF
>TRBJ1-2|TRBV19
CASSLFGGTNYGYTF
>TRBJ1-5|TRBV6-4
CASSDMGHPRNQPQHF
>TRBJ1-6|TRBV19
CASSIPRDTLHF
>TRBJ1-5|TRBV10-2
CASSEAQGSNQPQHF
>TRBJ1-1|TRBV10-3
CAISQDSAREAFF
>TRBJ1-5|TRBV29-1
CSARLNNQPQHF
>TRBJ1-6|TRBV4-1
CASSQGPYNSPLHF
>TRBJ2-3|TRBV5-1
CASSLTSSTDTQYF
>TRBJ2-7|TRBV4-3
CASSQDSRARVEQYF
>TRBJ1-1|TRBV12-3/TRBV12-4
CASTGIPGTEAFF
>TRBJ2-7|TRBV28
CASRRTGGSYEQYF
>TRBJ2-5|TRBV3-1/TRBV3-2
CASSQKSGQGQTQYF
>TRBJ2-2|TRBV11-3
CASSLDRQGPNTGELFF
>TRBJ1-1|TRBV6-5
CASRIDSNTEAFF
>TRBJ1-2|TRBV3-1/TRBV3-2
CASSLRQGSNYGYTF
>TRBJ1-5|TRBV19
CASSTGTGSVQPQHF
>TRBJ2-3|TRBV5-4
CASSLRTPGFTDTQYF
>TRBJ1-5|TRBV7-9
CASSIDRNQPQHF
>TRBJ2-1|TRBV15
CATSSIRSSYNEQFF
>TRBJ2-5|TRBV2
CASSMGRETQYF
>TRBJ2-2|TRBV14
CASSRGLAGEYTGELFF
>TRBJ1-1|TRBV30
CAWSVATNTEAFF
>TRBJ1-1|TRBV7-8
CASSAGGDSSTEAFF
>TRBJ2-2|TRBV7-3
CASSTGSGELFF
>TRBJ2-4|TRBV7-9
CASSPTAGAKNIQYF
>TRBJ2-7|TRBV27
CASSLFGGRAEEQYF
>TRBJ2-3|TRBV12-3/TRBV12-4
CASWAQGTDTQYF
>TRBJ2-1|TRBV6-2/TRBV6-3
CASSYSGSSYNEQFF
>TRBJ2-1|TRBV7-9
CASSLNSGTKLEQFF
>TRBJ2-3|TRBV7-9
CASSLRTSGATYTQYF
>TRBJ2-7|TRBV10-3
CAIRAGGGRGSYEQYF
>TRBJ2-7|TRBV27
CASSSGLGTGLSGEQYF
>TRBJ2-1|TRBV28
CASSFPLTGASYNEQFF
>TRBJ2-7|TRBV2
CASRGQGRNEQYF
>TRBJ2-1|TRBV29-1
CSAQRWNEQFF
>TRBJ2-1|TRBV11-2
CASSLSRGGPEQFF
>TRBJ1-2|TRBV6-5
CASRNPGTGYGYTF
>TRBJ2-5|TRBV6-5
CASSYDTQETQYF
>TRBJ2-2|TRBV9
CASSPRLAGGGGELFF
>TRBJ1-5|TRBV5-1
CASRAAGENQPQHF
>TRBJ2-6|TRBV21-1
CASSKEDRGGPSGANVLTF
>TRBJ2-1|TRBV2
CASSPGGLGKFF
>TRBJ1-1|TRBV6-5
CASWVTVTGVTEAFF
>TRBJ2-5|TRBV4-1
CASSHPSGGAVGQETQYF
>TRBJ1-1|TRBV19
CASHTPRGRGTEAFF
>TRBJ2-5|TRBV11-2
CASSNRGRETQYF
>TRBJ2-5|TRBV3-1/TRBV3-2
CASSQDEGLAGETQYF
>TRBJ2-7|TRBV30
CAWSSQGYEQYF
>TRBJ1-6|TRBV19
CASSPLPRNSPLHF
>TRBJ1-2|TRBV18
CASSPSGQKINYGYTF
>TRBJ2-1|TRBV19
CASSPFSGGTYNEQFF
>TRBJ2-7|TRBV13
CASSLGQGAYEQYF
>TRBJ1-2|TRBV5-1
CASRTFPGALDYGYTF
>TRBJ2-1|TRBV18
CASSPGTGVANEQFF
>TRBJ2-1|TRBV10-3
CAGDRGPYNEQFF
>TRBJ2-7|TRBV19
CAGSISASGGYEQYF
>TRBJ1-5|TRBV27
CASSPLSSNQPQHF
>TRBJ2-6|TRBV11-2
CASSLVARGPAGANVLTF
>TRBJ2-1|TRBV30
CAWSVWGQGNNEQFF